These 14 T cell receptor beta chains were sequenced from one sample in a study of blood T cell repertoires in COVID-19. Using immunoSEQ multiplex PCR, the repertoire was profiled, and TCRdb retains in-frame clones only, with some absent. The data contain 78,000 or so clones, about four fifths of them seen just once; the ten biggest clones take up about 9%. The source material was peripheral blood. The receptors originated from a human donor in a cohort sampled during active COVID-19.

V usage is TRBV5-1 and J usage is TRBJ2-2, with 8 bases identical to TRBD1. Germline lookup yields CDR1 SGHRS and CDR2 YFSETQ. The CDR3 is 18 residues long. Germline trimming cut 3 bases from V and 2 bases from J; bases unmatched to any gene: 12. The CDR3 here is CASSSTSTGAINTGELFF. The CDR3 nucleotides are TGCGCCAGCAGCTCCACGTCGACAGGGGCCATCAACACCGGGGAGCTGTTTTTT.

CDR3 in amino acids: CASSWGRQGAGETQYF. The CDR3 coding sequence is TGCGCCAGCAGCTGGGGGAGACAGGGGGCCGGGGAGACCCAGTACTTC. The genes are TRBV5-1 and TRBJ2-5; TRBD1 matches at 10 bases. Germline loops: CDR1 SGHRS, CDR2 YFSETQ. V dropped 3 bases and J dropped 5; count of bases not matched to a gene: 10. The CDR3 length is 16 residues. The full variable domain, completed using reference TRBV5-1 and TRBJ2-5, is KAGVTQTPRYLIKTRGQQVTLSCSPISGHRSVSWYQQTPGQGLQFLFEYFSETQRNKGNFPGRFSGRQFSNSRSEMNVSTLELGDSALYLCASSWGRQGAGETQYFGPGTRLLVL.

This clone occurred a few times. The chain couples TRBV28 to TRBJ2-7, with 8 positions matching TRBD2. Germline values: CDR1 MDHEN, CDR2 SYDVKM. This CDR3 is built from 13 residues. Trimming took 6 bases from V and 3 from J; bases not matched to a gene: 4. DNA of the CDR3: TGTGCCAGCAGCTCGACTAGCGTCTACGAGCAGTACTTC. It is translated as CASSSTSVYEQYF.

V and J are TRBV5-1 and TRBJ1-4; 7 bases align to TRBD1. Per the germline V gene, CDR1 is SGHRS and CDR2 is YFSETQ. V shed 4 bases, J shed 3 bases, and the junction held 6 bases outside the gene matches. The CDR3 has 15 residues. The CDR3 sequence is CASSNRGYANEKLFF. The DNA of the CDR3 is TGCGCCAGCAGCAACAGGGGATATGCTAATGAAAAACTGTTTTTT.

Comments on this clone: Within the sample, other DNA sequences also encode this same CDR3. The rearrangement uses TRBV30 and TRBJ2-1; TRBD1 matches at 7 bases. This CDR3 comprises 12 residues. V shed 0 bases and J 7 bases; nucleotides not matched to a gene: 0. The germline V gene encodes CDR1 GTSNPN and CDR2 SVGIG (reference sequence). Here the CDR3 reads CAWSVQGNEQFF. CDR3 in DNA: TGTGCCTGGAGTGTACAGGGGAATGAGCAGTTCTTC.

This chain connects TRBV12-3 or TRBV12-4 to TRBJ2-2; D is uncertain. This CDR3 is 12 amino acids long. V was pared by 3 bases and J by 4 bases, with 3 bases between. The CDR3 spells CASSLATGELFF. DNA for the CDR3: TGTGCCAGCAGTTTGGCCACCGGGGAGCTGTTTTTT.

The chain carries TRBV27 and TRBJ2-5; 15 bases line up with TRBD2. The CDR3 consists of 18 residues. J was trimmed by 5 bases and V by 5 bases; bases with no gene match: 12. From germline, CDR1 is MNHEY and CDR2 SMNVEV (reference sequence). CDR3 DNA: TGTGCCAGCAGTCCGCTGACCGGGACTAGCGGGGGGAAGGAGACCCAGTACTTC. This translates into CASSPLTGTSGGKETQYF.

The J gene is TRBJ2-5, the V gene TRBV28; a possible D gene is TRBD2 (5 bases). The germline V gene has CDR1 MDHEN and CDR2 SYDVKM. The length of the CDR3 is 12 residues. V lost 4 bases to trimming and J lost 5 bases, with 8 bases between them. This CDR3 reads CASSSEVETQYF. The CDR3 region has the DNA TGTGCCAGCAGTTCGGAGGTGGAGACCCAGTACTTC.

Here the CDR3 DNA reads TGTGCCAGCAGTGAATACCAGGGGGCAATTGGAGAGACCCAGTACTTC. Translating it yields CASSEYQGAIGETQYF. The chain recombines TRBV25-1 with TRBJ2-5; TRBD1 matches at 8 bases. V shed 0 bases, J shed 4 bases, and the junction held 7 bases outside the gene matches. This CDR3 region has 16 residues. Germline loops: CDR1 MGHDK, CDR2 SYGVNS.

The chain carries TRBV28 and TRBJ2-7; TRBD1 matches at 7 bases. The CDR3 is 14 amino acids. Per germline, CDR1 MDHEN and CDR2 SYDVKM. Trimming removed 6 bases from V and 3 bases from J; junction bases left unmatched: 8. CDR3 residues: CASSPPGQIYEQYF. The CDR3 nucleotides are TGTGCCAGCAGCCCCCCGGGACAGATCTACGAGCAGTACTTC.

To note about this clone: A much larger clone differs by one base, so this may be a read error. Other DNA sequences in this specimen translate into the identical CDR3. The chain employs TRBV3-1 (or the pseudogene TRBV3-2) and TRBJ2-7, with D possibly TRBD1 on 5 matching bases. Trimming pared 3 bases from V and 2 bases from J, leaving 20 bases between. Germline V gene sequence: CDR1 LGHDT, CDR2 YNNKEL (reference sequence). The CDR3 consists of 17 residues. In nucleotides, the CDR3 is TGTGCCAGCAGCCAGTCCCAAAGAGGACAAACTACCTACGAGCAGTACTTC. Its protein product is CASSQSQRGQTTYEQYF.

The CDR3 sequence is CACRDNRAIGYTF. The DNA for the CDR3 is TGTGCCTGCCGCGACAACAGGGCAATCGGCTACACCTTC. The rearrangement uses TRBV3-1 (or the pseudogene TRBV3-2) and TRBJ1-2; TRBD1 is a possible D gene (6 bases). The V gene's germline CDR1 is LGHDT and CDR2 YNNKEL (reference sequence). This CDR3 is 13 amino acids long. With 11 bases removed from V and 8 bases from J, the gap between germline ends came to 21 bases.

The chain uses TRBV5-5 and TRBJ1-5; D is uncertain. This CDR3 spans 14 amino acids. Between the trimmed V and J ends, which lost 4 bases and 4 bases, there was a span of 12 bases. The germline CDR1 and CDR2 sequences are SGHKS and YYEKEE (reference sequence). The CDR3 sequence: CASSTMTGNQPQHF. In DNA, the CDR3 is TGTGCCAGCAGCACAATGACGGGTAATCAGCCCCAGCATTTT.

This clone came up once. DNA for the CDR3: TGTGCCAGCAGCACTACCGGACTAGCCGGGGATACGCAGTATTTT. Translated: CASSTTGLAGDTQYF. The chain carries TRBV7-2 and TRBJ2-3; TRBD2 matches at 8 bases. With V trimmed by 5 bases and J by 6 bases, 10 bases remained unmatched. Germline V gene sequence: CDR1 SGHTA, CDR2 FQGNSA. The CDR3 has 15 amino acids.